The entry that follows covers one T cell receptor beta chain sequence. The CDR3 length is 15 residues. The germline gives CDR1 KGHSH, CDR2 LQKENI. The V and J ends lost 2 bases and 1 base respectively, with 11 bases between them. Caucasian adults living in Nashville, Tennessee, provided all samples. The sample comes from a study of shared clonotypes between healthy human individuals. Once extracted for a subset, genomic DNA was divided evenly among several immunoSEQ plates. Tens of thousands of T cell genomes, or approximately 0.2 ug DNA, went into the sorted-subset replicate PCRs. Sequencing was performed with immunoSEQ multiplex PCR; in TCRdb, only in-frame clones are kept and a portion is missing. The sample records about 2.4 million clones, 85% to 95% being singletons.

J is TRBJ2-5 and V is TRBV18, with D hard to call. Sample: naive CD4+ T cells sorted from blood. Subset meaning: CD45RA+ positively selected. This receptor was identified in a man between 18 and 35 years old in good health. The CDR3 DNA follows: TGTGCCAGCTCACCAGCTTCCGGGTTCCAAGAGACCCAGTACTTC. Its protein is CASSPASGFQETQYF.